These 11 T cell receptor beta chains came from one sample sequenced in a study of blood T cell repertoires in COVID-19. Clones were read by immunoSEQ multiplex PCR, and TCRdb kept only the in-frame ones, dropping some. Here the sample spans 150,000 to 200,000 clones, around 80% being singletons. The specimen sequenced was PBMCs or T cells enriched from blood (not recorded which). These TCRs come from a man aged 40-49 years who had recovered from COVID-19.

This clone is a singleton in its sample. This sequence joins TRBV5-5 and TRBJ1-3; D remains ambiguous. This CDR3 spans 14 amino acids. CDR1 is SGHKS and CDR2 is YYEKEE in the germline V gene (reference sequence). The V and J ends lost 4 bases and 0 bases respectively, with 8 bases between them. This CDR3 reads CASSPTGSGNTIYF. For the CDR3, the DNA is TGTGCCAGCAGCCCCACCGGCTCTGGAAACACCATATATTTT. The entire variable domain, with the rest obtained from reference TRBV5-5 and TRBJ1-3, is as follows: DAGVTQSPTHLIKTRGQQVTLRCSPISGHKSVSWYQQVLGQGPQFIFQYYEKEERGRGNFPDRFSARQFPNYSSELNVNALLLGDSALYLCASSPTGSGNTIYFGEGSWLTVV.

V gene TRBV19 combines with J gene TRBJ1-4, with TRBD1 matching over 7 bases. This CDR3 has 15 residues. Germline V lookup: CDR1 LNHDA, CDR2 SQIVND (reference sequence). The J segment lost 10 bases and the V segment lost 6 bases, leaving 14 bases of the junction unmatched. The CDR3 nucleotides are TGTGCCAGTAGACCCGGACAGGCGCCTCCTGGAAAACTGTTTTTT. This encodes CASRPGQAPPGKLFF.

The rearrangement links TRBV25-1 to TRBJ1-2; 9 positions match TRBD1. This CDR3 region has 13 residues. V lost 7 bases, J lost 8 bases, and 8 bases stayed unmatched. Germline CDR1 is MGHDK and CDR2 is SYGVNS. CDR3 protein: CASIGTGLSGYTF. As DNA, the CDR3 is TGTGCCAGCATCGGGACAGGGCTCAGCGGCTACACCTTC.

V is TRBV2 and J is TRBJ1-5; 8 bases fit TRBD1. CDR3 length: 16 residues. Trimming removed 6 bases from V and 1 base from J; junction bases left unmatched: 8. Germline CDR1 SNHLY, CDR2 FYNNEI. CDR3 DNA: TGTGCCAGCAGGGCACAGGGGGGCGGGAGCAATCAGCCCCAGCATTTT. The encoded protein is CASRAQGGGSNQPQHF.

V and J are TRBV7-8 and TRBJ2-1, with a possible D match to TRBD2 (6 bases). The CDR3 consists of 16 residues. With 4 bases removed from V and 0 bases from J, the gap between germline ends came to 13 bases. Germline V lookup: CDR1 SGHVS, CDR2 FQNEAQ. In DNA, the CDR3 is TGTGCCAGCAGCTCTCGCGGGGAGGCCTCCTACAATGAGCAGTTCTTC. This gives the protein CASSSRGEASYNEQFF.

The rearrangement links TRBV5-1 to TRBJ2-5; D might be TRBD1 (5 bases). Trimming cost V 4 bases and J 1 base, with 11 bases left between them. There are 14 residues in the CDR3. CDR1 and CDR2 (germline): SGHRS, YFSETQ. The CDR3 here is CASSRGATQETQYF. CDR3 nucleotides: TGCGCCAGCAGCCGTGGGGCTACCCAAGAGACCCAGTACTTC.

The chain joins TRBV19 to TRBJ2-6; D remains ambiguous. V was clipped by 11 bases and J by 0 bases, with 11 bases between them. Germline V gene data show CDR1 as LNHDA and CDR2 as SQIVND (reference sequence). This CDR3 has 14 amino acids. CDR3 amino acids: CASHRDSGANVLTF. CDR3 nucleotides: TGTGCCTCCCACCGAGACTCTGGGGCCAACGTCCTGACTTTC.

The chain employs TRBV4-1 and TRBJ1-2, with TRBD1 identical over 7 bases. CDR1 MGHRA and CDR2 YSYEKL come from the germline V gene. Trimming at V came to 0 bases and at J to 3 bases, leaving 4 bases not matched to a gene. The CDR3 spans 15 residues. This CDR3 is CASSQEQGLDYGYTF. The CDR3 DNA follows: TGCGCCAGCAGCCAAGAACAGGGGTTGGACTATGGCTACACCTTC.

The V call is TRBV10-2, the J call TRBJ2-3, with D maybe TRBD1 (5 bases). Trimming left V 6 bases short and J 2 bases short, with 18 bases between. Germline V lookup: CDR1 WSHSY, CDR2 SAAADI. This CDR3 has 16 residues. This CDR3 is CASRARADSYTDTQYF. The CDR3, as DNA: TGCGCCAGCAGGGCCCGAGCAGACAGCTACACAGATACGCAGTATTTT.

The chain joins TRBV7-6 to TRBJ2-3, with a possible D match to TRBD2 (6 bases). CDR1 is SGHVS and CDR2 is FNYEAQ in the germline V gene. Trimming pared 5 bases from V and 7 bases from J, leaving 16 bases between. The CDR3 extends over 14 amino acids. In DNA, the CDR3 is TGTGCCAGCAGCGCCCTGGAGGGGCGATATACGCAGTATTTT. As protein: CASSALEGRYTQYF.

The V and J genes are TRBV30 and TRBJ1-1, with a weak D call TRBD1 (5 bases). Looked up from germline, CDR1 is GTSNPN and CDR2 is SVGIG (reference sequence). The CDR3 is made up of 14 amino acids. V lost 2 bases to trimming and J lost 0 bases, with 10 bases between them. The CDR3 DNA sequence: TGTGCCTGGAGTAGGGGAAACTTGAACACTGAAGCTTTCTTT. Translation gives CAWSRGNLNTEAFF.